This is a list of T cell receptor beta chains from one sample in a study of T cell clonotyping in hematopoietic cell transplantation. Here immunoSEQ multiplex PCR was the method, and the copy in TCRdb shows in-frame clones only, minus some. Seen here are roughly 12,000 clones, under 75% observed once, and the top ten hold approximately 14%. The sample consisted of peripheral blood mononuclear cells, taken 180 days after allogeneic stem cell transplant. These receptors came from a male patient between 60 and 69 years old who had an allogeneic stem cell transplant from an unrelated donor, so the T cells may come from the graft donor. Some clones in this sample may be carry-over from other donors' samples. Each CDR3 is given without its conserved first and last residue. Fields, in order: V gene, D gene, CDR3 protein. D genes are given only for firm matches.

V: TRBV2
D: -
CDR3: ASSEGGGLYEQY

V: TRBV20-1
D: -
CDR3: SPQRSDEQF

V: TRBV6-5
D: -
CDR3: ASSYSRNGYT

V: TRBV6-1
D: -
CDR3: AISQGFEGSYEQY

V: TRBV28
D: -
CDR3: ASSPGRWTEAF

V: TRBV2
D: -
CDR3: ASSQGGNNYGYT

V: TRBV6-5
D: -
CDR3: ASSYGGTGAASPLH

V: TRBV6-1
D: -
CDR3: ASSPFDETNQPQH

V: TRBV6-6
D: TRBD1
CDR3: ASTRGTGENEQY

V: TRBV29-1
D: TRBD2
CDR3: SVTPGLAGKETQY

V: TRBV5-1
D: -
CDR3: ASSLEGIYGYT

V: TRBV4-1
D: TRBD1
CDR3: ASSQDLSLGQDSGNTIY

V: TRBV6-5
D: TRBD2
CDR3: ASTATSGGPDTQY

V: TRBV6-5
D: -
CDR3: ASTRNKDAEAF

V: TRBV7-3
D: -
CDR3: ASSLFVGYEQY

V: TRBV7-7
D: TRBD2
CDR3: ASSNGLAEPNEQF

V: TRBV7-2
D: -
CDR3: ASSSPGRRGEKLF

V: TRBV27
D: -
CDR3: ASSLEGEKLF

V: TRBV10-1
D: -
CDR3: ASSELRGAAF

V: TRBV29-1
D: TRBD1
CDR3: SVINRDRGYVQY

V: TRBV5-4
D: TRBD1
CDR3: ASSFGGTGSGNTIY

V: TRBV2
D: -
CDR3: ASHLGLSYEQY

V: TRBV19
D: -
CDR3: ASSGAGTSTDTQY

V: TRBV19
D: -
CDR3: ASSISGVANYGYT

V: TRBV5-4
D: -
CDR3: ASSFTDTQY

V: TRBV5-1
D: -
CDR3: ASSPDQPNEKLF

V: TRBV29-1
D: -
CDR3: SLGQVDGYT

V: TRBV7-9
D: TRBD1
CDR3: ASSLSGDRDQETQY

V: TRBV20-1
D: -
CDR3: SARPQETQY

V: TRBV28
D: -
CDR3: ASSVRETQY

V: TRBV28
D: -
CDR3: ANSLIRGELF

V: TRBV10-3
D: TRBD1
CDR3: AISPGQGAHEQY

V: TRBV4-3
D: -
CDR3: ASSQDSILLWGNTIY

V: TRBV7-6
D: TRBD1
CDR3: ASSLGQGGRYGYT

V: TRBV9
D: -
CDR3: ASSAYTAGSGEQY

V: TRBV4-1
D: -
CDR3: ASSPIPLDSNQPQH

V: TRBV2
D: -
CDR3: ASSVAGPTDTQY

V: TRBV6-5
D: -
CDR3: ASRTPTGDGYT

V: TRBV11-3
D: TRBD1
CDR3: ASSSRRDRGQNEQF

V: TRBV7-2
D: -
CDR3: ASSPWTANEKLF